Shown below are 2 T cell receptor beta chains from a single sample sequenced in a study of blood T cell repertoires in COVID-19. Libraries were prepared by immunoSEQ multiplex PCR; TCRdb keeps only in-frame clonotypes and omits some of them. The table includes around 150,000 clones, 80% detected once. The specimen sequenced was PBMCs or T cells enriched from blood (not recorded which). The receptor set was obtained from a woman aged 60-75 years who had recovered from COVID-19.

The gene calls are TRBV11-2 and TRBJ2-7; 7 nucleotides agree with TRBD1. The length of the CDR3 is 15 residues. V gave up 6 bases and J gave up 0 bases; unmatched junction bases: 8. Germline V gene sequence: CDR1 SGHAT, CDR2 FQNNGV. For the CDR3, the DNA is TGTGCCAGCAGTTATACAGGGGCTAGCTCCTACGAGCAGTACTTC. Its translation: CASSYTGASSYEQYF.

The chain's CDR3 is CASSPDRGADTQYF. In nucleotides, the CDR3 is TGCGCCAGCAGCCCAGACAGGGGAGCAGATACGCAGTATTTT. The chain links TRBV5-1 to TRBJ2-3; 8 positions match TRBD1. Germline assignment: CDR1 SGHRS and CDR2 YFSETQ. Trimming removed 4 bases from V and 4 bases from J; junction bases left unmatched: 5. This CDR3 comprises 14 residues.